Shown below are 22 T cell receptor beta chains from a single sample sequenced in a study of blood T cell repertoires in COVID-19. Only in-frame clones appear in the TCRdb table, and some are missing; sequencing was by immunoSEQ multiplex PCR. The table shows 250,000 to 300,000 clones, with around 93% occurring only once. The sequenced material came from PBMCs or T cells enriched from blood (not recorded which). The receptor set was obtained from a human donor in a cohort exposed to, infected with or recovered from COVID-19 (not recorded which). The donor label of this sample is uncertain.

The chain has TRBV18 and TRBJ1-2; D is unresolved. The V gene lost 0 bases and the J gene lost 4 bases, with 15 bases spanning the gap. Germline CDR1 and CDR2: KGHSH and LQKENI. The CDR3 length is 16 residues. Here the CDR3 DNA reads TGTGCCAGCTCACCACCGACGAATCGGGGTGGCTATGGCTACACCTTC. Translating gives CASSPPTNRGGYGYTF. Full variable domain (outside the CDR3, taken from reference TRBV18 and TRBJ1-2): NAGVMQNPRHLVRRRGQEARLRCSPMKGHSHVYWYRQLPEEGLKFMVYLQKENIIDESGMPKERFSAEFPKEGPSILRIQQVVRGDSAAYFCASSPPTNRGGYGYTFGSGTRLTVV.

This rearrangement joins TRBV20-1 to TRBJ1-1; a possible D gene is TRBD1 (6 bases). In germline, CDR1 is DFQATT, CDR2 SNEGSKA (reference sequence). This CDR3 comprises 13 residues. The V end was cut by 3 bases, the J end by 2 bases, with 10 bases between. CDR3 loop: CSASSGTNTEAFF. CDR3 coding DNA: TGCAGTGCTAGTTCCGGGACAAACACTGAAGCTTTCTTT.

The CDR3 region has the DNA TGTGCCAGCCTCGGCACCCGGGGTTCACCCCTCCACTTT. This encodes CASLGTRGSPLHF. The rearrangement joins TRBV6-5 to TRBJ1-6; D is unclear. CDR3 length equals 13 residues. V was cut by 8 bases and J by 9 bases, with 14 bases left in between. Germline V gene data show CDR1 as MNHEY and CDR2 as SVGAGI.

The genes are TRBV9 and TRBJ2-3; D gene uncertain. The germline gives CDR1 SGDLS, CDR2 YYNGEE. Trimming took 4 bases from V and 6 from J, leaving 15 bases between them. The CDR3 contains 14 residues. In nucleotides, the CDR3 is TGTGCCAGCAGCTTCCGTAGCCCCCCGGATACGCAGTATTTT. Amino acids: CASSFRSPPDTQYF.

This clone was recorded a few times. The CDR3 nucleotides are TGTGCCAGCAGTGCCGACTTATTTCCGGGACAGGAGGGGAACTATGGCTACACCTTC. Translating gives CASSADLFPGQEGNYGYTF. J is TRBJ1-2 and V is TRBV9, with 8 nucleotides matching TRBD1. J was trimmed by 2 bases and V by 5 bases; bases with no gene match: 20. Germline V lookup: CDR1 SGDLS, CDR2 YYNGEE. This CDR3 comprises 19 residues.

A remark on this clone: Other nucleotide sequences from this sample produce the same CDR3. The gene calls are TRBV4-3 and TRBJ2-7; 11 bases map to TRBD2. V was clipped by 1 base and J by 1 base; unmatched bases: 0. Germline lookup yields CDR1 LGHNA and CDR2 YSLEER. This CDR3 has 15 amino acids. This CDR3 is CASSQGLAGSYEQYF. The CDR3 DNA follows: TGCGCCAGCAGCCAAGGACTAGCGGGGTCCTACGAGCAGTACTTC.

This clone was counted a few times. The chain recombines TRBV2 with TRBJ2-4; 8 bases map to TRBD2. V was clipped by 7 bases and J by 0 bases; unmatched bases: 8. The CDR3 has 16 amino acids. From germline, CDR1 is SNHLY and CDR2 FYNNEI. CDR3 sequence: CASILSGGLAKNIQYF. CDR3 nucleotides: TGTGCCAGCATCCTCAGCGGGGGTTTAGCCAAAAACATTCAGTACTTC.

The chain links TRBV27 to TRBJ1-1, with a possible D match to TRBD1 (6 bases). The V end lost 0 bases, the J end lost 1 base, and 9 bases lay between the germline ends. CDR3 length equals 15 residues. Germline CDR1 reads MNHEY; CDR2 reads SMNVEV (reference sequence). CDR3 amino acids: CASSLSPRGNTEAFF. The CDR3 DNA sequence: TGTGCCAGCAGTTTATCCCCCAGGGGGAACACTGAAGCTTTCTTT.

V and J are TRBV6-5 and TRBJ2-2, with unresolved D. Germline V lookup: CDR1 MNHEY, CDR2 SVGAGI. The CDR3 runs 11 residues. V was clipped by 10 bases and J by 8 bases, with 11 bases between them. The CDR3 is CAIDRGGELFF. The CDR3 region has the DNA TGTGCCATCGATCGAGGAGGGGAGCTGTTTTTT.

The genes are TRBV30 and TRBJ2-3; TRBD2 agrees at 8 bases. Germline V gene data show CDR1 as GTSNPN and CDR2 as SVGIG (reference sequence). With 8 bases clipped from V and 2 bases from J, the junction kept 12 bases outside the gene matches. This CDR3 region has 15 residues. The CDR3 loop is CAASTGGADTDTQYF. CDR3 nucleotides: TGTGCCGCCTCCACGGGGGGGGCCGACACAGATACGCAGTATTTT.

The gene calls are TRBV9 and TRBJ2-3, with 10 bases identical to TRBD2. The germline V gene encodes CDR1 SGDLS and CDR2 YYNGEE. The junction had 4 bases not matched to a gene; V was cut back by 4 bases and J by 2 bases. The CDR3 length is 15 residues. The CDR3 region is CASSQSGGATDTQYF. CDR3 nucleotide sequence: TGTGCCAGCAGCCAGAGCGGGGGGGCCACAGATACGCAGTATTTT.

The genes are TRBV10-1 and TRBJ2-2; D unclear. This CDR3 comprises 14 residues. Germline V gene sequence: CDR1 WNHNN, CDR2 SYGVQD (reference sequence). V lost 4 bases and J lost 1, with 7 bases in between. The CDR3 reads CASSVQMNTGELFF. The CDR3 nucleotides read TGCGCCAGCAGTGTACAGATGAACACCGGGGAGCTGTTTTTT.

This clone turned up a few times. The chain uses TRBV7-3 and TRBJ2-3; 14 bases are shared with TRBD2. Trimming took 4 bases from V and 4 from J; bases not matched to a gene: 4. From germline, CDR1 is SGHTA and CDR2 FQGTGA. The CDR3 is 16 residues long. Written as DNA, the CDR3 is TGTGCCAGCAGCTCAGGACTAGCGGGGGGCGCAGATACGCAGTATTTT. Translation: CASSSGLAGGADTQYF. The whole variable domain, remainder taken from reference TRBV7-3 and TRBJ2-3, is GAGVSQTPSNKVTEKGKYVELRCDPISGHTALYWYRQSLGQGPEFLIYFQGTGAADDSGLPNDRFFAVRPEGSVSTLKIQRTERGDSAVYLCASSSGLAGGADTQYFGPGTRLTVL.

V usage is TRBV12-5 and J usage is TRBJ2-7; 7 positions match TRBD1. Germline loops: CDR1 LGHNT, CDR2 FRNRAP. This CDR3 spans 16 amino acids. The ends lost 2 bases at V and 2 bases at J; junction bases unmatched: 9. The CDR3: CASGLPTSGTAYEQYF. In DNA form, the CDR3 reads TGTGCTAGTGGTTTGCCCACCTCCGGGACAGCCTACGAGCAGTACTTC. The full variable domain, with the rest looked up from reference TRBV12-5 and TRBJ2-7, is DARVTQTPRHKVTEMGQEVTMRCQPILGHNTVFWYRQTMMQGLELLAYFRNRAPLDDSGMPKDRFSAEMPDATLATLKIQPSEPRDSAVYFCASGLPTSGTAYEQYFGPGTRLTVT.

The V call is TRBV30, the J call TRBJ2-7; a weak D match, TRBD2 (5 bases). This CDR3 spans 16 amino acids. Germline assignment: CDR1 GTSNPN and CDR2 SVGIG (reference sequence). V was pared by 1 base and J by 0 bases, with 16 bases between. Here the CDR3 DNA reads TGTGCCTGGAGTGCCCCGGGATTCCCTAGCTCCTACGAGCAGTACTTC. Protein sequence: CAWSAPGFPSSYEQYF. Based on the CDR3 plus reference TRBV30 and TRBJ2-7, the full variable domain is SQTIHQWPATLVQPVGSPLSLECTVEGTSNPNLYWYRQAAGRGLQLLFYSVGIGQISSEVPQNLSASRPQDRQFILSSKKLLLSDSGFYLCAWSAPGFPSSYEQYFGPGTRLTVT.

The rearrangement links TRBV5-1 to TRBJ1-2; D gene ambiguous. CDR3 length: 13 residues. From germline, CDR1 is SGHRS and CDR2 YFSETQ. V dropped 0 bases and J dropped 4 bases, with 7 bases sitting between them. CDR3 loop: CASSLGAGYGYTF. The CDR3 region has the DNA TGCGCCAGCAGCTTGGGGGCAGGCTATGGCTACACCTTC.

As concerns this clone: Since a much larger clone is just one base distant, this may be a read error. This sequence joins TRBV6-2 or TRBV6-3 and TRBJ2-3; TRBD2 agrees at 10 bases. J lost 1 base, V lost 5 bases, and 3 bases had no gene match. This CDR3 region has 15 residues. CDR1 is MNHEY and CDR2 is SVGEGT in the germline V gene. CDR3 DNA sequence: TGTGCCAGCAGTCCCGGGACTAGCGGCACAGATACGCAGTATTTT. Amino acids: CASSPGTSGTDTQYF.

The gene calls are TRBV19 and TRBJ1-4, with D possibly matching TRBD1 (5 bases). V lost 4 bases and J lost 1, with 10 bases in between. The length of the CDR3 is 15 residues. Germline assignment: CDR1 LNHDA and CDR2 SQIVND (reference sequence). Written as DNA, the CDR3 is TGTGCCAGTAGTACTACCGGGGGAACTAATGAAAAACTGTTTTTT. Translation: CASSTTGGTNEKLFF.

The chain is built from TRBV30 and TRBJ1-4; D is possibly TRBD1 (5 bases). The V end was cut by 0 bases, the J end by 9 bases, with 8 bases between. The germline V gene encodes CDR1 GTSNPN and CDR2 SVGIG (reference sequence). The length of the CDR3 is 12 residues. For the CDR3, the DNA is TGTGCCTGGAGTGTAGCGGGGCAAAAACTGTTTTTT. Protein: CAWSVAGQKLFF.

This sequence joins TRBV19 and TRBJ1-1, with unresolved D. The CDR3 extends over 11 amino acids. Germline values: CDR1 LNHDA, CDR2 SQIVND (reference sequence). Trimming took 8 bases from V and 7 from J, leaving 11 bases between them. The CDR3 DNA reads TGTGCCAGTCATAAGGCGGGTGAAGCTTTCTTT. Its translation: CASHKAGEAFF.

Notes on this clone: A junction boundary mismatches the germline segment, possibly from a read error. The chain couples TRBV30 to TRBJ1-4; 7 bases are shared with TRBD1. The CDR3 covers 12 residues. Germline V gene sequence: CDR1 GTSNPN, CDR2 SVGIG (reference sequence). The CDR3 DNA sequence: TGTGCCTGGAGTCCAAATTTGGGACAGCGTGTTTTT. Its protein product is CAWSPNLGQRVF.

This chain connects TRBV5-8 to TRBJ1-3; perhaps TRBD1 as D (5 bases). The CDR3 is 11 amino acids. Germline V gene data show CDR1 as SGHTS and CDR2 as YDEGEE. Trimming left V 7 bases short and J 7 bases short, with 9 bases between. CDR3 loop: CASGALNTIYF. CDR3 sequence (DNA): TGTGCCAGCGGGGCCCTGAACACCATATATTTT.